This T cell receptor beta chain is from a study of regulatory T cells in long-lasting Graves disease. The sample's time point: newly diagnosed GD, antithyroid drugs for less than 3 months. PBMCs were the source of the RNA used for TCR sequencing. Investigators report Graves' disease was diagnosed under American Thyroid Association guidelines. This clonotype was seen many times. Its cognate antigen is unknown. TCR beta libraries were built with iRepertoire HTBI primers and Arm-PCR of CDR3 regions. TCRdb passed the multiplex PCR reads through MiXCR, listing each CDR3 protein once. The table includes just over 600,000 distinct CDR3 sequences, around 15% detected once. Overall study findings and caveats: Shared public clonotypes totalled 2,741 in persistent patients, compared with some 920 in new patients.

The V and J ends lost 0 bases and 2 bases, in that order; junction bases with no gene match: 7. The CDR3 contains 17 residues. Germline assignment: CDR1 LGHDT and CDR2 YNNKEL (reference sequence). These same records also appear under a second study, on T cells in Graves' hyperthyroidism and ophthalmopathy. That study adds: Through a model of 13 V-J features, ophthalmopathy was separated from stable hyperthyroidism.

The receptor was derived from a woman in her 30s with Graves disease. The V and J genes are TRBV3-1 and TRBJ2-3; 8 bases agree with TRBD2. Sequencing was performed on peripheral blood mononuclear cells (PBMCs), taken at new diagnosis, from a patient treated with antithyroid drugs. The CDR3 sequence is CASSQDRLAGTTDTQYF. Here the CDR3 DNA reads TGTGCCAGCAGCCAAGACCGCTTAGCGGGGACCACAGATACGCAGTATTTT.